This TCR beta chain was recovered during a study of response to subunit inactivated influenza vaccine. TCRdb itself ran the RT-PCR reads through MiXCR, one entry per CDR3 protein. The sample shows approximately 480,000 distinct CDR3 sequences, 11% of them seen only once. Study observations and caveats: Authors suggested seasonal influenza vaccinations each recruit few new T cells.

This clonotype has more than one count but fewer than ten. Its antigen remains unidentified. This sequence originates from a man in his forties or fifties who received an inactivated influenza vaccine. This specimen consisted of PBMCs from blood, obtained roughly 47 days after vaccination.

DNA of the CDR3: TGCAGCGTTGTCCGAAGGGGGAACACTGAAGCTTTCTTT. Protein: CSVVRRGNTEAFF. The V and J genes are TRBV29-1 and TRBJ1-1; maybe TRBD1 (5 bases). V was pared by 4 bases and J by 1 base, with 10 bases between. Germline values: CDR1 SQVTM, CDR2 ANQGSEA. The CDR3 sequence is 13 residues long.